A selection of T cell receptor beta chains follows, all from one sample in a study of T cell responses to AZD1222 COVID-19 vaccine. Using immunoSEQ multiplex PCR, the repertoire was profiled, and TCRdb retains in-frame clones only, with some absent. This sample yields about 140,000 clones, of which 85% to 95% are seen a single time; around 0.85% belongs to the top ten. Sample: peripheral blood, taken on day 0 of MenACWY control vaccination. The receptors come from an adult in good health. CDR3s include the opening cysteine and the closing phenylalanine or tryptophan. Fields, in order: clone size, V gene, J gene, D gene, CDR3 DNA, CDR3 protein. The D gene is left open where the match is weak. The listing skips clone size in some rows; elsewhere it reads once, few, many or a size class.

>-|TRBV6-5|TRBJ2-3|-
TGTGCCAGCAGCAAAACTTCAGATACGCAGTATTTT
CASSKTSDTQYF
>-|TRBV28|TRBJ1-5|-
TGTGCCAGCAGCTTGTTGGGGAATCAGCCCCAGCATTTT
CASSLLGNQPQHF
>-|TRBV19|TRBJ1-2|-
TGTGCCAGTAGTATAGATGTGACGGCCCGTGGCTACACCTTC
CASSIDVTARGYTF
>-|TRBV2|TRBJ2-1|-
TGTGCCAGCAGGGGGACCAACACCTACAATGAGCAGTTCTTC
CASRGTNTYNEQFF
>once|TRBV18|TRBJ1-5|TRBD1
TGTGCCAGCTCACCAACCCAGGGGGCTTCATCCCTCAATCAGCCCCAGCATTTT
CASSPTQGASSLNQPQHF
>-|TRBV24-1|TRBJ1-1|-
TGTGCCACCAGGGAGGGGGGGCGTAACACTGAAGCTTTCTTT
CATREGGRNTEAFF
>-|TRBV2|TRBJ1-2|TRBD1
TGTGCCAGCAGTGACAGGGGGCATGACTATGGCTACACCTTC
CASSDRGHDYGYTF
>-|TRBV5-6|TRBJ2-4|-
TGTGCCAGCAGCTTGGGAGAGATCCGTCTAGCCAAAAACATTCAGTACTTC
CASSLGEIRLAKNIQYF
>-|TRBV7-8|TRBJ2-1|TRBD2
TGTGCCAGCAGCTCGCCGGGACTAGCGGGAGGGCGACCTAACAATGAGCAGTTCTTC
CASSSPGLAGGRPNNEQFF
>-|TRBV20-1|TRBJ1-4|-
TGCAGTGCTAGTAAGGACAGTGGAAAACTGTTTTTT
CSASKDSGKLFF
>-|TRBV4-3|TRBJ1-4|-
TGCGCCAGCAGCCAAGATAGCAGCTACTCGACGCTGTTTTTT
CASSQDSSYSTLFF
>-|TRBV5-1|TRBJ1-4|TRBD1
TGCGCCAGCAGCCCGGGACAGGGGAATGAAAAACTGTTTTTT
CASSPGQGNEKLFF
>-|TRBV19|TRBJ1-4|TRBD1
TGTGCCAGTAGTAGGGGACAGGGCTGGCGTAGGGATGAAAAACTGTTTTTT
CASSRGQGWRRDEKLFF
>-|TRBV7-2|TRBJ1-2|TRBD1
TGTGCCAGCAGCTTTGGGGACAGGACTAACTATGGCTACACCTTC
CASSFGDRTNYGYTF
>few|TRBV7-9|TRBJ2-7|-
TGTGCCAGCAGCTTATCGGACAGATTAATAAGCGAGCAGTACTTC
CASSLSDRLISEQYF
>-|TRBV7-2|TRBJ1-6|-
TGTGCCAGCAGCTTAGCGCTGAGGGGGGCGTATTCACCCCTCCACTTT
CASSLALRGAYSPLHF
>-|TRBV4-1|TRBJ2-5|TRBD1
TGCGCCAGCAGCCTACTCTCCCCGGGACAGTTGGAGACCCAGTACTTC
CASSLLSPGQLETQYF
>once|TRBV19|TRBJ1-5|TRBD1
TGTGCCAGTGGGACCGGGACAGGGCATCAGCCCCAGCATTTT
CASGTGTGHQPQHF
>-|TRBV6-1|TRBJ2-7|TRBD2
TGTGCCAGCAGTGAACTAGCGGCCTACGAGCAGTACTTC
CASSELAAYEQYF
>-|TRBV18|TRBJ2-7|TRBD2
TGTGCCAGCTCACCCCCCTCGGGAGGGCCTGGGGAGCAGTACTTC
CASSPPSGGPGEQYF
>-|TRBV29-1|TRBJ1-1|-
TGCAGCGTTGAGGGGGGCACTGAAGCTTTCTTT
CSVEGGTEAFF
>-|TRBV16|TRBJ1-2|TRBD1
TGTGCCAGCAGCCAATCGCTCACGGGACAGGTGTCCCTTGGCTACACCTTC
CASSQSLTGQVSLGYTF